What follows are 26 T cell receptor beta chains derived from one specimen sequenced in a study of human T cells and chemical hapten exposure. The sample's time point: patch test 3, about 24 weeks after DPC sensitization. Treatment denoted: therapeutic diphenylcyclopropenone sensitization with weekly scalp DPC. MiXCR was run by TCRdb on the RACE reads, yielding one entry per CDR3 protein. This sample has about 97,000 distinct CDR3 sequences, with roughly a quarter found just once. This specimen consisted of whole blood, obtained in connection with sensitization to the hapten diphenylcyclopropenone (DPC). These receptors were collected from a man in his forties with alopecia areata. Some clones in this sample may be carry-over from other donors' samples.

This clonotype turned up a few times. The chain carries TRBV5-1 and TRBJ2-7, with D tentatively TRBD1 (8 bases). The V and J ends lost 4 bases and 2 bases respectively, with 10 bases between them. The CDR3 runs 13 residues. Per germline, CDR1 SGHRS and CDR2 YFSETQ. CDR3 loop: CASSTGGAYEQYF. The CDR3 nucleotides read TGCGCCAGCAGCACAGGGGGGGCCTACGAGCAGTACTTC.

This clonotype was detected only a few times. The chain carries TRBV29-1 and TRBJ2-5; 9 bases map to TRBD1. The ends lost 7 bases at V and 10 bases at J; junction bases unmatched: 10. CDR1 is SQVTM, CDR2 ANQGSEA, per germline. This CDR3 is built from 12 residues. CDR3 nucleotide sequence: TGCAGCGCGAAGGGACAGGGAGGGTTCCAGTACTTC. Protein sequence: CSAKGQGGFQYF.

This clonotype was seen a few times. The V gene is TRBV5-1, the J gene TRBJ1-1; D gene uncertain. The CDR3 totals 14 residues. Trimming took off 4 bases at V and 2 bases at J, with 12 bases between the two ends. Looked up from germline, CDR1 is SGHRS and CDR2 is YFSETQ. The DNA for the CDR3 is TGCGCCAGCAGCCCAGCAAGAGGTAACACTGAAGCTTTCTTT. Amino acids: CASSPARGNTEAFF.

This clonotype was counted ten times or more. The V call is TRBV5-1, the J call TRBJ2-3; the match to TRBD2 covers 8 bases. The CDR3 is 16 residues long. V trimming: 0 bases; J trimming: 0 bases; junction bases outside the gene matches: 3. Germline-derived CDR1 and CDR2 are SGHRS and YFSETQ. The CDR3 reads CASSLVLAASTDTQYF. DNA for the CDR3: TGCGCCAGCAGCTTGGTACTAGCGGCTAGCACAGATACGCAGTATTTT.

A few counts support this clonotype. This chain connects TRBV27 to TRBJ1-2; no clear D gene. Germline V lookup: CDR1 MNHEY, CDR2 SMNVEV (reference sequence). Trimming removed 6 bases at V and 0 bases at J, with 11 bases between. The CDR3 sequence is 14 residues long. CDR3 nucleotide sequence: TGTGCCAGCAGCCAGGACGTAACTAACTATGGCTACACCTTC. Protein sequence: CASSQDVTNYGYTF.

By sample fraction, this clonotype is medium-sized (0.01 to 0.1%). The V call is TRBV7-6, the J call TRBJ1-6, with D perhaps TRBD1 (6 bases). The CDR3 has 13 residues. Germline assignment: CDR1 SGHVS and CDR2 FNYEAQ. Trimming pared 4 bases from V and 14 bases from J, leaving 15 bases between. CDR3 sequence reads: CASSSLDRGALHF. The CDR3 nucleotides read TGTGCCAGCAGCTCCTTGGACAGAGGAGCCCTCCACTTT. The full variable domain, rest sourced from reference TRBV7-6 and TRBJ1-6, is GAGVSQSPRYKVTKRGQDVALRCDPISGHVSLYWYRQALGQGPEFLTYFNYEAQQDKSGLPNDRFSAERPEGSISTLTIQRTEQRDSAMYRCASSSLDRGALHFGNGTRLTVT.

This clonotype came up many times. This rearrangement joins TRBV28 to TRBJ1-5; D might be TRBD1 (5 bases). Germline V gives CDR1 MDHEN, CDR2 SYDVKM. Trimming cost V 6 bases and J 0 bases, with 9 bases left between them. This CDR3 has 14 amino acids. The CDR3 loop reads CASRLRVSNQPQHF. The DNA for the CDR3 is TGTGCCAGCAGGCTCAGGGTTAGCAATCAGCCCCAGCATTTT.

V gene TRBV10-3 combines with J gene TRBJ2-1; weak D call: TRBD1 (6 bases). Between the trimmed V and J ends, which lost 6 bases and 8 bases, there was a span of 11 bases. This CDR3 spans 12 amino acids. CDR1 is ENHRY and CDR2 is SYGVKD in the germline V gene. CDR3 residues: CAISGRGYEQFF. CDR3 nucleotides: TGTGCCATCAGCGGCAGGGGCTATGAGCAGTTCTTC.

The chain is built from TRBV24-1 and TRBJ2-5, with D tentatively TRBD1 or TRBD2 (5 bases each). Trimming pared 9 bases from V and 6 bases from J, leaving 19 bases between. The CDR3 is 14 residues long. In germline, CDR1 is KGHDR, CDR2 SFDVKD. CDR3 nucleotide sequence: TGTGCCACCGGCTGGGACGGGGATGGGAAGACCCAGTACTTC. Its protein is CATGWDGDGKTQYF.

The table lists this clonotype with a few counts. The CDR3 spells CASSPTFGFSKNIQYF. DNA of the CDR3: TGTGCCAGCAGTCCTACTTTCGGGTTTTCCAAAAACATTCAGTACTTC. The V and J genes are TRBV27 and TRBJ2-4; D is unresolved. This CDR3 is built from 16 residues. Trimming removed 5 bases at V and 2 bases at J, with 16 bases between. Germline lookup yields CDR1 MNHEY and CDR2 SMNVEV (reference sequence).

The V and J genes are TRBV14 and TRBJ1-2; D is undetermined. Germline V gene lookup returns CDR1 SGHDN and CDR2 FVKESK. With 1 base removed from V and 7 bases from J, the gap between germline ends came to 13 bases. The CDR3 has 14 amino acids. CDR3 nucleotide sequence: TGTGCCAGCAGCCAAGTCACCGGGCTGGGTGGCTACACCTTC. This encodes CASSQVTGLGGYTF.

This clonotype appeared a few times. The chain uses TRBV20-1 and TRBJ1-4; D is possibly TRBD1 (6 bases). The V end was cut by 6 bases, the J end by 7 bases, with 21 bases between. The CDR3 extends over 15 amino acids. Germline CDR1 reads DFQATT; CDR2 reads SNEGSKA (reference sequence). CDR3 DNA sequence: TGCAGTGCCCCAGCCCCTACAGGGCTTAGTGAAAAACTGTTTTTT. Amino acid sequence: CSAPAPTGLSEKLFF.

This clonotype turned up a few times. V and J are TRBV5-5 and TRBJ2-3; D is unresolved. The CDR3 extends over 16 amino acids. V dropped 4 bases and J dropped 1 base, with 16 bases sitting between them. CDR1 and CDR2 from the germline V gene are SGHKS and YYEKEE (reference sequence). The CDR3 DNA reads as TGTGCCAGCAGCCCCCTTGAGCAGATACGCACAGATACGCAGTATTTT. As protein: CASSPLEQIRTDTQYF.

The chain joins TRBV7-2 to TRBJ2-3, with D unresolved. Per the germline V gene, CDR1 is SGHTA and CDR2 is FQGNSA. The CDR3 sequence is 14 residues long. V was clipped by 1 base and J by 4 bases, with 9 bases between them. CDR3 bases: TGTGCCAGCAGCTTAGTGGCGCCCGCAGATACGCAGTATTTT. Protein product: CASSLVAPADTQYF.

This clonotype was seen more than once but under ten times. The V call is TRBV21-1, the J call TRBJ2-7; whether TRBD1, the table's D call, matches the DNA was not checked. TRBV21-1 is a known pseudogene. The CDR3 totals 15 residues. The CDR3 DNA reads as TGTGCCAGCAGCACCAGACAGGTACCCTACCACGAGCAGTACTTC. Its protein product is CASSTRQVPYHEQYF.

This clonotype was seen a handful of times. V and J are TRBV20-1 and TRBJ2-1, with 10 nucleotides matching TRBD2. Germline CDR1 reads DFQATT; CDR2 reads SNEGSKA (reference sequence). This CDR3 region has 14 residues. Trimming cost V 3 bases and J 9 bases; bases outside gene matches: 8. The CDR3 loop is CSASLAGAVGEQFF. CDR3 sequence (DNA): TGCAGTGCTAGCCTAGCGGGAGCGGTTGGTGAGCAGTTCTTC.

In its sample, this clonotype was seen a few times. This chain uses TRBV5-1 with TRBJ2-7; 11 nucleotides match TRBD1. Trimming removed 3 bases from V and 7 bases from J; junction bases left unmatched: 6. This CDR3 region has 14 residues. CDR1 is SGHRS and CDR2 is YFSETQ in the germline V gene. The CDR3: CASSSGQGAGEQYF. For the CDR3, the DNA is TGCGCCAGCAGCTCCGGACAGGGGGCAGGGGAGCAGTACTTC.

This clonotype is medium-sized. This chain uses TRBV28 with TRBJ2-4; D gene ambiguous. This CDR3 contains 13 residues. V was trimmed by 2 bases and J by 0 bases, leaving 2 bases between them. CDR1 is MDHEN and CDR2 is SYDVKM in the germline V gene. This CDR3 is CASSLVAKNIQYF. CDR3 sequence (DNA): TGTGCCAGCAGTTTAGTAGCCAAAAACATTCAGTACTTC.

The J gene is TRBJ2-5, the V gene TRBV5-1; TRBD2 agrees at 13 bases. Trimming removed 3 bases from V and 0 bases from J; junction bases left unmatched: 17. The CDR3 totals 21 residues. Germline-derived CDR1 and CDR2 are SGHRS and YFSETQ. The CDR3 spells CASSSVLPGTSGIIYQETQYF. CDR3 DNA sequence: TGCGCCAGCAGCTCCGTCTTACCTGGGACTAGCGGGATTATATACCAAGAGACCCAGTACTTC.

The gene calls are TRBV28 and TRBJ2-7; D unclear. There are 13 residues in the CDR3. The germline gives CDR1 MDHEN, CDR2 SYDVKM. V lost 4 bases and J lost 5, with 12 bases in between. The DNA for the CDR3 is TGTGCCAGCAGTTCCCGTGGTAGCCACGAGCAGTACTTC. Translation: CASSSRGSHEQYF.

The V gene is TRBV12-3 or TRBV12-4, the J gene TRBJ2-1; 7 nucleotides line up with TRBD2. The CDR3 sequence is 15 residues long. V trimming: 2 bases; J trimming: 12 bases; junction bases outside the gene matches: 13. As DNA, the CDR3 is TGTGCCAGCAGTTTATCCCCCTCTAGCGGTTCAGGGCAGTTCTTC. This codes for CASSLSPSSGSGQFF.

The genes are TRBV20-1 and TRBJ2-7, with 10 bases aligning to TRBD2. The V gene end was trimmed by 6 bases and the J gene end by 0 bases; junction bases not matched to a gene: 5. This CDR3 has 14 amino acids. The germline V gene encodes CDR1 DFQATT and CDR2 SNEGSKA (reference sequence). The chain's CDR3 is CSAGLADNSYEQYF. CDR3 coding DNA: TGCAGTGCAGGACTAGCGGATAACTCCTACGAGCAGTACTTC.

This clonotype was found a few times. V is TRBV14 and J is TRBJ2-1; TRBD1 matches 8 bases. Germline-derived CDR1 and CDR2 are SGHDN and FVKESK. The CDR3 is 15 residues long. V lost 2 bases and J lost 5; bases outside the gene matches: 5. The CDR3 nucleotides are TGTGCCAGCAGCCAAAGAAGGACAGGGAACAATGAGCAGTTCTTC. Its translation: CASSQRRTGNNEQFF.

V gene TRBV5-1 combines with J gene TRBJ2-7, with D tentatively TRBD2 (6 bases). From germline, CDR1 is SGHRS and CDR2 YFSETQ. Trimming stripped 6 bases from V and 7 bases from J, with 20 bases between. This CDR3 spans 14 amino acids. In DNA form, the CDR3 reads TGCGCCAGCAACCCGGAGGTACCGGCGGGGGAGCAGTACTTC. It yields the protein CASNPEVPAGEQYF. The variable domain in full, completed from reference TRBV5-1 and TRBJ2-7, reads KAGVTQTPRYLIKTRGQQVTLSCSPISGHRSVSWYQQTPGQGLQFLFEYFSETQRNKGNFPGRFSGRQFSNSRSEMNVSTLELGDSALYLCASNPEVPAGEQYFGPGTRLTVT.

The chain carries TRBV5-1 and TRBJ1-5; D gene uncertain. The CDR3 spans 15 residues. The germline gives CDR1 SGHRS, CDR2 YFSETQ. The V end lost 1 base, the J end lost 4 bases, and 12 bases lay between the germline ends. CDR3 nucleotides: TGCGCCAGCAGCTTGAGTCCAGGAAATAATCAGCCCCAGCATTTT. Protein sequence: CASSLSPGNNQPQHF.

This clonotype showed up just a few times. The J gene is TRBJ2-7, the V gene TRBV4-2; D possibly corresponds to TRBD1 (6 bases). V was pared by 3 bases and J by 3 bases, with 15 bases between. The length of the CDR3 is 15 residues. Germline CDR1 and CDR2: LGHNA and YNFKEQ. CDR3 bases: TGTGCCAGCAGCCAGGGGGCGGGCCAAATCTACGAGCAGTACTTC. Its protein product is CASSQGAGQIYEQYF.